This TCR beta chain was sequenced during a study of T-cell memory formation after mild COVID-19. The TCR alpha and TCR beta cDNA libraries, bearing sample barcodes and UMIs, were generated by 5'RACE using constant-segment primers. TCRdb independently ran MiXCR on the 5' RACE reads; one entry per CDR3 protein. The table includes about 340,000 distinct CDR3 sequences, 13% detected once. Per germline, CDR1 DFQATT and CDR2 SNEGSKA (reference sequence). The CDR3 is made up of 15 amino acids. Trimming took 0 bases from V and 4 from J; bases not matched to a gene: 2. Ten or more counts support this clonotype. Its specificity is not known. Findings and limits, study-wide: Contracting clones localized mainly to CM and EM when CD4+ and mainly to EMRA when CD8+. Day 15 to 85 contracting clones showed balanced CD4/CD8; later expanders leaned CD4+.

The TCR was taken from a young man who had mild COVID-19 (a few samples of this study predate the infection). Cell type and time point are not known. This chain uses TRBV20-1 with TRBJ2-3; 12 bases are shared with TRBD2. Sequenced material: PBMCs or a T cell subset sorted from them (not recorded which). The CDR3 bases are TGCAGTGCTAGAGACCCTAGCGGGGGGGCAGATACGCAGTATTTT. Residues: CSARDPSGGADTQYF.